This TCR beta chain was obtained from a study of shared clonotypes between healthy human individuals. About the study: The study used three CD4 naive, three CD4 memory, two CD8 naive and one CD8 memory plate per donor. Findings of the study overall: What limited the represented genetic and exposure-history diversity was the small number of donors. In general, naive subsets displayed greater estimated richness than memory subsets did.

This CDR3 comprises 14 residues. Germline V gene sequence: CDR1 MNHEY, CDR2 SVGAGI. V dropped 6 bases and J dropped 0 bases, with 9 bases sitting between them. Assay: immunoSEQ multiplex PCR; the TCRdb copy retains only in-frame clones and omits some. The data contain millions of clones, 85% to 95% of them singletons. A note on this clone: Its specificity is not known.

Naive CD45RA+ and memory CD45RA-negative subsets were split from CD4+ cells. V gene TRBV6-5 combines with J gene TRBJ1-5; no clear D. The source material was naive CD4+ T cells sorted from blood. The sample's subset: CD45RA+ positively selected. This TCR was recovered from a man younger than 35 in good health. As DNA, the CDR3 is TGTGCCAGCAGCAAACTAGATAGCAATCAGCCCCAGCATTTT. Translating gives CASSKLDSNQPQHF.